This TCR beta chain comes out of a study of blood T cell repertoires in COVID-19. For the study at large: Sites in the United States, Italy and Spain provided acute and convalescent COVID-19 samples. The analysed material was cDNA or gDNA that came from T cells, B-cell-depleted T cells, or PBMCs.

Original processing notes: Reference gene primer amplification in the assay estimated nucleated cell counts. Libraries were prepared by immunoSEQ multiplex PCR; TCRdb keeps only in-frame clonotypes and omits some of them. Clone size and V and J calls were adopted from that table, with D and trimming inferred from the DNA. The table lists about 110,000 clones, 88% of them singletons. The CDR3 spans 15 residues. Unmatched junction bases numbered 5, after V lost 5 bases and J lost 2 bases. The V gene's germline CDR1 is SNHLY and CDR2 FYNNEI. The sample holds a few counts of this clone. The sequencing input was peripheral blood. The TCR was taken from a woman aged 50 to 60 with acute or convalescent COVID-19. The chain joins TRBV2 to TRBJ2-3; 9 bases fit TRBD1. CDR3 in amino acids: CASSTGTGITDTQYF. CDR3 coding DNA: TGTGCCAGCAGTACCGGGACAGGGATCACAGATACGCAGTATTTT.